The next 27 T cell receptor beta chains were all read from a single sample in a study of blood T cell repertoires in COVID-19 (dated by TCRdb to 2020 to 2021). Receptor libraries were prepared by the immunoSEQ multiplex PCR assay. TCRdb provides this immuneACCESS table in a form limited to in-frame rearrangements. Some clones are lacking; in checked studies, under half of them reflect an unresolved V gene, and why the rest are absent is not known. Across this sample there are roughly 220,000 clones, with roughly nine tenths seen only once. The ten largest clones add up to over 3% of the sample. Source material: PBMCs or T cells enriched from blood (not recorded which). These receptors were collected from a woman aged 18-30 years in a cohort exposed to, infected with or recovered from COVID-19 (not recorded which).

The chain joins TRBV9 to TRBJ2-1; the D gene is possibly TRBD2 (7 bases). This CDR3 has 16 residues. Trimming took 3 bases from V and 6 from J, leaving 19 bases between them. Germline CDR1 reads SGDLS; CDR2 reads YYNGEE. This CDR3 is CASSEGGGTALNEQFF. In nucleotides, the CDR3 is TGTGCCAGCAGCGAGGGAGGGGGGACCGCTCTCAATGAGCAGTTCTTC.

The CDR3 DNA reads as TGTGCCAGCAGCCCTCGAGGACAGGTTGGCGATGAGCAGTTCTTC. Translation gives CASSPRGQVGDEQFF. The V and J genes are TRBV7-9 and TRBJ2-1; TRBD1 matches 7 bases. In germline, CDR1 is SEHNR, CDR2 FQNEAQ (reference sequence). The CDR3 extends over 15 amino acids. Losses at the gene ends were 5 bases for V and 8 bases for J; bases not matched to a gene: 12.

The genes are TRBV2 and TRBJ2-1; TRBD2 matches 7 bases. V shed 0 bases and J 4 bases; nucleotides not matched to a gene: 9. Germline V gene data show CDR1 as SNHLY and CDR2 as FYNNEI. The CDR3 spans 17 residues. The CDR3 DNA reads TGTGCCAGCAGTGAAGCGCCCTCCGGACTAGTTTACAATGAGCAGTTCTTC. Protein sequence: CASSEAPSGLVYNEQFF.

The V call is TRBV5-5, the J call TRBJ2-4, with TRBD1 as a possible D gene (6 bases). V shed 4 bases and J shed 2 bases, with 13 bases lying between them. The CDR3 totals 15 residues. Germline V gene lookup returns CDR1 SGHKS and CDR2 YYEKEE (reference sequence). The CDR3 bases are TGTGCCAGCAGCCCGGGACATGGGTCCAAAAACATTCAGTACTTC. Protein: CASSPGHGSKNIQYF.

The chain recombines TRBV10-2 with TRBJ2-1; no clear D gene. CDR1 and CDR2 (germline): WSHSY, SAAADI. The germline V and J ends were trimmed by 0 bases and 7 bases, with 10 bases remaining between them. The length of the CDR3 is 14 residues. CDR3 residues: CASSESNLQNEQFF. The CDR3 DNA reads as TGCGCCAGCAGTGAGTCGAACCTCCAGAATGAGCAGTTCTTC.

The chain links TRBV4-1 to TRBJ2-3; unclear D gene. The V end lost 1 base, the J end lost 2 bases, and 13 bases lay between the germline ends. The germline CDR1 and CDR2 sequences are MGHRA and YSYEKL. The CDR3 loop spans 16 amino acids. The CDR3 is CASSQVHLVHTDTQYF. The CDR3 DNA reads TGCGCCAGCAGCCAAGTACATCTAGTTCACACAGATACGCAGTATTTT.

In DNA, the CDR3 is TGTGCCAGCAGTTTTGGCACATATCAGCCCCAGCATTTT. Its protein product is CASSFGTYQPQHF. This rearrangement joins TRBV12-3 or TRBV12-4 to TRBJ1-5, with D uncertain. This CDR3 contains 13 residues. V lost 3 bases to trimming and J lost 5 bases, with 8 bases between them.

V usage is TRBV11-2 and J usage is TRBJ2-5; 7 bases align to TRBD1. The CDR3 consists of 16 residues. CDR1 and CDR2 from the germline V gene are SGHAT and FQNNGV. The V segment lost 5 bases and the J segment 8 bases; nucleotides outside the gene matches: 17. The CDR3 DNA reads TGTGCCAGCAGCGAAAACAGGGGCCCCGTATCAAGAACCCAGTACTTC. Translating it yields CASSENRGPVSRTQYF.

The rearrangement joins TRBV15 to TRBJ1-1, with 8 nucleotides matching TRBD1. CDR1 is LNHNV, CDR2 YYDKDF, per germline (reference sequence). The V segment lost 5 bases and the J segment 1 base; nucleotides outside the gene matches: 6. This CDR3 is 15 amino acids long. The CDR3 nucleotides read TGTGCCACCAGCGACCAGGGGGCGGGGAACACTGAAGCTTTCTTT. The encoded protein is CATSDQGAGNTEAFF.

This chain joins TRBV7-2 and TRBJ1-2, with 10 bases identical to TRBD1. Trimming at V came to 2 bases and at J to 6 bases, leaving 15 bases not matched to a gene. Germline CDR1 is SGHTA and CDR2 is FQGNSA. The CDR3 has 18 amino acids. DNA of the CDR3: TGTGCCAGCAGCTTAACCTCCGGGACAGGGGAAAGGACGAATGGCTACACCTTC. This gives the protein CASSLTSGTGERTNGYTF.

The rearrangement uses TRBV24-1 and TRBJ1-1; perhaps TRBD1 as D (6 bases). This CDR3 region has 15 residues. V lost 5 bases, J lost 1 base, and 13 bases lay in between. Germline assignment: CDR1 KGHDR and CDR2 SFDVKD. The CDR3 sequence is CATSASQGANTEAFF. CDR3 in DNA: TGTGCCACCAGTGCCTCACAGGGAGCGAACACTGAAGCTTTCTTT.

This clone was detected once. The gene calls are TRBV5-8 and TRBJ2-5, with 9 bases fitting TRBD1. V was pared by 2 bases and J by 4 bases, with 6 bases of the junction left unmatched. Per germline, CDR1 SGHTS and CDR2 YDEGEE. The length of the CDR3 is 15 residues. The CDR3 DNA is TGTGCCAGCAGCTTCTTACAGGGGGCCCCAGAGACCCAGTACTTC. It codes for CASSFLQGAPETQYF. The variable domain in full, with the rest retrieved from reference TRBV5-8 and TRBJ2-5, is EAGVTQSPTHLIKTRGQQATLRCSPISGHTSVYWYQQALGLGLQFLLWYDEGEERNRGNFPPRFSGRQFPNYSSELNVNALELEDSALYLCASSFLQGAPETQYFGPGTRLLVL.

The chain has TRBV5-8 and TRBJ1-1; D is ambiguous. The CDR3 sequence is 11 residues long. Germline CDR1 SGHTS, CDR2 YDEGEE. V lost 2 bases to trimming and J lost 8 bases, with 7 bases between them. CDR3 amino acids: CASSLSREAFF. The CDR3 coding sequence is TGTGCCAGCAGCTTAAGCCGGGAAGCTTTCTTT.

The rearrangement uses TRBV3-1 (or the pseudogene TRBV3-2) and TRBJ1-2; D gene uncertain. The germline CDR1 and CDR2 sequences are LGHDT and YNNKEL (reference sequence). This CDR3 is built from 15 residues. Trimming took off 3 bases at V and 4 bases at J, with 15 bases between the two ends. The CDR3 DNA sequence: TGTGCCAGCAGCCAGGCCCCAGAGGATAGCTATGGCTACACCTTC. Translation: CASSQAPEDSYGYTF.

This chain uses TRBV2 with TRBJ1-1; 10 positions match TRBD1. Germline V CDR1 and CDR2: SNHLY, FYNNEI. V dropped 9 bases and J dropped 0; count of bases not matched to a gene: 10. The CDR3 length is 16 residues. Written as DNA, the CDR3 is TGTGCCAGGGGACTGGGGACAGGGGTTATGAACACTGAAGCTTTCTTT. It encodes CARGLGTGVMNTEAFF.

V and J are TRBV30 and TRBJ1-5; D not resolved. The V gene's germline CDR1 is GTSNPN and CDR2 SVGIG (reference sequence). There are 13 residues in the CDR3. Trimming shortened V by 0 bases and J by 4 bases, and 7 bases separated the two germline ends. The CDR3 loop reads CAWSVRVNQPQHF. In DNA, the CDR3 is TGTGCCTGGAGTGTACGAGTAAATCAGCCCCAGCATTTT. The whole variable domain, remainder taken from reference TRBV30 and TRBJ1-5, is SQTIHQWPATLVQPVGSPLSLECTVEGTSNPNLYWYRQAAGRGLQLLFYSVGIGQISSEVPQNLSASRPQDRQFILSSKKLLLSDSGFYLCAWSVRVNQPQHFGDGTRLSIL.

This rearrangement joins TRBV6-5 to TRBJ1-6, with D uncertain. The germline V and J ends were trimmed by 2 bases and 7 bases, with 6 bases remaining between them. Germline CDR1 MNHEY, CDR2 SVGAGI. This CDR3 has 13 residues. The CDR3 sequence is CASSYEGNSPLHF. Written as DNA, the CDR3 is TGTGCCAGCAGTTACGAGGGAAATTCACCCCTCCACTTT.

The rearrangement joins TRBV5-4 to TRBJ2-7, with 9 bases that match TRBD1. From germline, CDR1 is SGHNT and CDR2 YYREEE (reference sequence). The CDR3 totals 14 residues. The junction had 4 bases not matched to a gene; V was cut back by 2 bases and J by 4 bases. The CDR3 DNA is TGTGCCAGCAGCTTCCGGGACAGGGCTTACGAGCAGTACTTC. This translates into CASSFRDRAYEQYF. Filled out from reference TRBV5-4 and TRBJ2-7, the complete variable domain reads ETGVTQSPTHLIKTRGQQVTLRCSSQSGHNTVSWYQQALGQGPQFIFQYYREEENGRGNFPPRFSGLQFPNYSSELNVNALELDDSALYLCASSFRDRAYEQYFGPGTRLTVT.

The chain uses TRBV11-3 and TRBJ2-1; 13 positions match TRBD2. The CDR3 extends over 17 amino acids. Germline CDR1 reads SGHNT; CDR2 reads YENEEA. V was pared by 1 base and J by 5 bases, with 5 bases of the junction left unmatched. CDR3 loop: CASSLGATSGGNNEQFF. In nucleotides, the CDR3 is TGTGCCAGCAGCTTAGGGGCGACTAGCGGGGGGAACAATGAGCAGTTCTTC.

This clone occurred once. CDR3 DNA sequence: TGTGCCACCGATAATCAGGGGGTGGGACCCACTGAAGCTTTCTTT. Translated, it gives CATDNQGVGPTEAFF. The J gene is TRBJ1-1, the V gene TRBV15; 7 nucleotides align to TRBD1. CDR3 length equals 15 residues. The V gene end was trimmed by 8 bases and the J gene end by 4 bases; junction bases not matched to a gene: 13. Germline CDR1 reads LNHNV; CDR2 reads YYDKDF (reference sequence).

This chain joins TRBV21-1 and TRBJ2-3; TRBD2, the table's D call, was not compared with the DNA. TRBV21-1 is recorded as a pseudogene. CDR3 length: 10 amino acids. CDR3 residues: CASEGDTQYF. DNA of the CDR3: TGTGCCAGTGAGGGAGATACGCAGTATTTT.

The CDR3 DNA sequence: TGTGCCAGCAGCTTTGGCAGAACTAACTATGGCTACACCTTC. Translation: CASSFGRTNYGYTF. This sequence joins TRBV5-6 and TRBJ1-2; D is unclear. V was shortened by 2 bases and J by 0 bases, with 8 bases between the two germline ends. CDR1 and CDR2 (germline): SGHDT, YYEEEE. The CDR3 loop spans 14 amino acids. Full variable domain (rest looked up from reference TRBV5-6 and TRBJ1-2): DAGVTQSPTHLIKTRGQQVTLRCSPKSGHDTVSWYQQALGQGPQFIFQYYEEEERQRGNFPDRFSGHQFPNYSSELNVNALLLGDSALYLCASSFGRTNYGYTFGSGTRLTVV.

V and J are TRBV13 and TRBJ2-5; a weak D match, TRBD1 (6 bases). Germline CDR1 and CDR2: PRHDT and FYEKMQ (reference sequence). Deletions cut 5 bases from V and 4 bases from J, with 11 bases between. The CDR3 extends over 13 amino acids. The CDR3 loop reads CASSLAGAETQYF. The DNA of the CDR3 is TGTGCCAGCAGCCTGGCAGGGGCAGAGACCCAGTACTTC.

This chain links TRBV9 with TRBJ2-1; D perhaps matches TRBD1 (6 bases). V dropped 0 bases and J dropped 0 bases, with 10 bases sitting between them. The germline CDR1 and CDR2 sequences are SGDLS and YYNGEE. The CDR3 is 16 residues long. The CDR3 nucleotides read TGTGCCAGCAGCGTAGATGGGGGCAGCTCCTACAATGAGCAGTTCTTC. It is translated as CASSVDGGSSYNEQFF.

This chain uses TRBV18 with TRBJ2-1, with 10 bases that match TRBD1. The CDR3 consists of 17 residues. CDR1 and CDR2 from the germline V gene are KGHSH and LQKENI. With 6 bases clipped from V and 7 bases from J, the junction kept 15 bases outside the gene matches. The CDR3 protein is CASSGRRDRGFENEQFF. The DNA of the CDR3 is TGTGCCAGCTCGGGGCGTAGGGACAGGGGTTTCGAGAATGAGCAGTTCTTC.

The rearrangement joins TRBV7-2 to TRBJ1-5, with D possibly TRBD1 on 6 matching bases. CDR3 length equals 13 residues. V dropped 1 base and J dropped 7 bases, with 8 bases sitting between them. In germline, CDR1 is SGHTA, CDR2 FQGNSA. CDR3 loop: CASSLGRGQPQHF. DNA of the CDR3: TGTGCCAGCAGCTTAGGCAGGGGCCAGCCCCAGCATTTT.

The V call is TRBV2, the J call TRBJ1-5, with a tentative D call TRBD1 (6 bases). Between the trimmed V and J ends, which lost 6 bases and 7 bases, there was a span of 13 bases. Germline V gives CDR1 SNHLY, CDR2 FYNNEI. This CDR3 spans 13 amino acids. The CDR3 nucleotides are TGTGCCAGCAGACAGGGTTCTACCCAGCCCCAGCATTTT. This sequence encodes CASRQGSTQPQHF.